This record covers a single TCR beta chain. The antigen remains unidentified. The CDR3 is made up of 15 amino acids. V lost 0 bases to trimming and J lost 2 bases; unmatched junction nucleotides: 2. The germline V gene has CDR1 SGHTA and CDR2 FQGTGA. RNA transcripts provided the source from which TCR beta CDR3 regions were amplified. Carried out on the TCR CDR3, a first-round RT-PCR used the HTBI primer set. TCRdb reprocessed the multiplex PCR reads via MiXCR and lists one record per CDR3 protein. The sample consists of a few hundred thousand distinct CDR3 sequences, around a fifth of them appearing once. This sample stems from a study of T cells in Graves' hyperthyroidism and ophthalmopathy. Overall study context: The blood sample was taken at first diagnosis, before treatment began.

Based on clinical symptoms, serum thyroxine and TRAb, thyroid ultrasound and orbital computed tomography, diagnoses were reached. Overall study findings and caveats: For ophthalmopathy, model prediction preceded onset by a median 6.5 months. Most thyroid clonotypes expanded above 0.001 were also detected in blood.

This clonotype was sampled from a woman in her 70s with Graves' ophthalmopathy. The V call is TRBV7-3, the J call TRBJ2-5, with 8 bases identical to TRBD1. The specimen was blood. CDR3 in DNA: TGTGCCAGCAGCTTAACCAGGGGGCCTCAAGAGACCCAGTACTTC. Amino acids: CASSLTRGPQETQYF.